The entry below describes one T cell receptor (beta chain). How the authors handled the data: Reference gene primers were amplified, and this amplification served to estimate nucleated cell counts. The method was immunoSEQ multiplex PCR; TCRdb's version includes in-frame clones alone and lacks a portion of them. V and J calls and clone size follow that table, whereas D and trimming were derived from the DNA. The sample consists of some 370,000 clones, roughly 90% of them appearing once. This sample is drawn from a study of blood T cell repertoires in COVID-19. Looking at the study overall: Material from acute and convalescent COVID-19 was sourced from the United States, Italy and Spain. T cells, B-cell-depleted T cells, or PBMCs provided the cDNA or gDNA that served as material.

This sequence originates from a man in his late teens or twenties with active or convalescent COVID-19. Source material: peripheral blood.

For the CDR3, the DNA is TGTGCCAGTTCGACTAGCGGGAGGTTATCCTCCTACGAGCAGTACTTC. This translates into CASSTSGRLSSYEQYF. The chain carries TRBV27 and TRBJ2-7, with 13 positions matching TRBD2. There are 16 residues in the CDR3. Germline CDR1 is MNHEY and CDR2 is SMNVEV (reference sequence). The trim removed 9 bases at V and 0 bases at J, leaving 8 bases unmatched.